The source of this T cell receptor (beta chain) is a study of T-cell memory formation after mild COVID-19. Study overall: Largely donor-specific sequence clusters came from two donors. Findings and limits, study-wide: Whether day 37 second-wave clones are SARS-CoV-2-specific was not confirmed. Pre-infection memory showed some responding clones, and this suggested that cross-reactive memory joined.

From 5'RACE with constant-segment primers came TCR alpha and TCR beta cDNA libraries that carried sample barcodes and UMIs. TCRdb re-analysed the 5' RACE reads in MiXCR, keeping a single row per CDR3 protein. The top ten hold about a fifth of the sample, which has fewer than 350,000 distinct CDR3 sequences, around a sixth seen once. This clonotype was detected only a few times. Its antigen is unidentified. This CDR3 comprises 17 residues. Looked up from germline, CDR1 is SGHDN and CDR2 is FVKESK. Trimming removed 1 base from V and 1 base from J; junction bases left unmatched: 9. This chain connects TRBV14 to TRBJ2-5; 7 positions match TRBD2. The sample was PBMCs or a T cell subset sorted from them (not recorded which). This clonotype was sampled from a man aged 18 to 35 who had mild COVID-19 (a few samples of this study predate the infection). Cell type and time point are not known. The CDR3 bases are TGTGCCAGCAGCCAAGCCGCACGGTGGACTAGCCAAGAGACCCAGTACTTC. The encoded protein is CASSQAARWTSQETQYF.